These 10 T cell receptor beta chains share one sample of origin, sequenced in a study of control samples from healthy donors and cancer patients (TCRdb year 2020). Library prep was done by the immunoSEQ multiplex PCR assay. TCRdb's version of the immuneACCESS table is confined to in-frame rearrangements and falls short of the full clone set. An unresolved V gene accounts for under half of the shortfall where checked; the remainder is of unknown origin. Within this sample are approximately 230,000 clones, with around 79% of them counted one time only. The leading ten clones occupy about 14% of the sample. The source material was PBMCs. All receptors derive from a woman in her sixties with lung cancer.

The rearrangement links TRBV19 to TRBJ2-1, with D possibly TRBD2 on 6 matching bases. Germline loops: CDR1 LNHDA, CDR2 SQIVND (reference sequence). The length of the CDR3 is 15 residues. V was cut by 5 bases and J by 2 bases, with 13 bases left in between. For the CDR3, the DNA is TGTGCCAGTAGTGTTGCGGGACTGGCCTACAATGAGCAGTTCTTC. Translated: CASSVAGLAYNEQFF.

The chain uses TRBV6-5 and TRBJ2-2, with TRBD2 matching 10 bases. Germline V gives CDR1 MNHEY, CDR2 SVGAGI. V trimming: 6 bases; J trimming: 1 base; junction bases outside the gene matches: 2. This CDR3 is 15 amino acids long. The CDR3, as DNA: TGTGCCAGCAGATTAGCGGGGGGGAACACCGGGGAGCTGTTTTTT. This encodes CASRLAGGNTGELFF.

DNA for the CDR3: TGTGCCATCAGTGAGTCGAGGCAGGGTGGTGAAAAACTGTTTTTT. It is translated as CAISESRQGGEKLFF. The J gene is TRBJ1-4, the V gene TRBV10-3, with D maybe TRBD1 (5 bases). The CDR3 runs to 15 residues. Trimming pared 0 bases from V and 7 bases from J, leaving 12 bases between. Germline V gives CDR1 ENHRY, CDR2 SYGVKD.

This rearrangement joins TRBV10-1 to TRBJ1-2; maybe TRBD1 (5 bases). The germline gives CDR1 WNHNN, CDR2 SYGVQD (reference sequence). Trimming stripped 1 base from V and 4 bases from J, with 10 bases between. The CDR3 consists of 14 residues. The CDR3 DNA sequence: TGCGCCAGCAGTGAGTGGGGACGGCCCTATGGCTACACCTTC. It is translated as CASSEWGRPYGYTF.

V is TRBV11-2 and J is TRBJ1-6; no clear D gene. This CDR3 spans 14 amino acids. V was clipped by 0 bases and J by 7 bases, with 7 bases between them. The germline V gene has CDR1 SGHAT and CDR2 FQNNGV. The CDR3 DNA sequence: TGTGCCAGCAGCTTAGATGTGGGGAATTCACCCCTCCACTTT. Its protein is CASSLDVGNSPLHF.

The CDR3 nucleotides are TGTGCCAGCAGTGACACTGAAGCTTTCTTT. Its translation is CASSDTEAFF. V and J are TRBV2 and TRBJ1-1, with unresolved D. The length of the CDR3 is 10 residues. The germline V gene encodes CDR1 SNHLY and CDR2 FYNNEI. Trimming shortened V by 3 bases and J by 4 bases, and 0 bases separated the two germline ends. The full variable domain, in which reference TRBV2 and TRBJ1-1 provide the parts outside the CDR3, is EPEVTQTPSHQVTQMGQEVILRCVPISNHLYFYWYRQILGQKVEFLVSFYNNEISEKSEIFDDQFSVERPDGSNFTLKIRSTKLEDSAMYFCASSDTEAFFGQGTRLTVV.

Comment on this clone: The junction and the germline gene differ at one end; a read error may be behind it. The rearrangement uses TRBV2 and TRBJ1-2; tentative D call: TRBD1 (5 bases). The CDR3 runs to 13 residues. Germline values: CDR1 SNHLY, CDR2 FYNNEI. CDR3 DNA sequence: TGTGCCAGCAGTCCAGACAGCTCCTATAGCTACACCTTC. Translation gives CASSPDSSYSYTF.

The chain uses TRBV18 and TRBJ2-1; D is perhaps TRBD1 or TRBD2 (6 bases each). V was clipped by 5 bases and J by 9 bases, with 14 bases between them. There are 13 residues in the CDR3. Germline CDR1 KGHSH, CDR2 LQKENI. The chain's CDR3 is CASSISGGGEQFF. The CDR3 DNA is TGTGCCAGCTCAATATCCGGGGGCGGTGAGCAGTTCTTC.

The chain carries TRBV28 and TRBJ1-1; D uncertain. V was pared by 2 bases and J by 9 bases, with 13 bases between. Germline V gene data show CDR1 as MDHEN and CDR2 as SYDVKM. The CDR3 extends over 13 amino acids. In DNA form, the CDR3 reads TGTGCCAGCAGTTTAAACCGGGATACTAAAGCTTTCTTT. It specifies CASSLNRDTKAFF.

This chain uses TRBV19 with TRBJ2-1; D is uncertain. Trimming pared 3 bases from V and 5 bases from J, leaving 11 bases between. This CDR3 has 14 amino acids. Germline assignment: CDR1 LNHDA and CDR2 SQIVND (reference sequence). Here the CDR3 reads CASSIQGAHNEQFF. In nucleotides, the CDR3 is TGTGCCAGTAGTATTCAAGGCGCCCACAATGAGCAGTTCTTC.